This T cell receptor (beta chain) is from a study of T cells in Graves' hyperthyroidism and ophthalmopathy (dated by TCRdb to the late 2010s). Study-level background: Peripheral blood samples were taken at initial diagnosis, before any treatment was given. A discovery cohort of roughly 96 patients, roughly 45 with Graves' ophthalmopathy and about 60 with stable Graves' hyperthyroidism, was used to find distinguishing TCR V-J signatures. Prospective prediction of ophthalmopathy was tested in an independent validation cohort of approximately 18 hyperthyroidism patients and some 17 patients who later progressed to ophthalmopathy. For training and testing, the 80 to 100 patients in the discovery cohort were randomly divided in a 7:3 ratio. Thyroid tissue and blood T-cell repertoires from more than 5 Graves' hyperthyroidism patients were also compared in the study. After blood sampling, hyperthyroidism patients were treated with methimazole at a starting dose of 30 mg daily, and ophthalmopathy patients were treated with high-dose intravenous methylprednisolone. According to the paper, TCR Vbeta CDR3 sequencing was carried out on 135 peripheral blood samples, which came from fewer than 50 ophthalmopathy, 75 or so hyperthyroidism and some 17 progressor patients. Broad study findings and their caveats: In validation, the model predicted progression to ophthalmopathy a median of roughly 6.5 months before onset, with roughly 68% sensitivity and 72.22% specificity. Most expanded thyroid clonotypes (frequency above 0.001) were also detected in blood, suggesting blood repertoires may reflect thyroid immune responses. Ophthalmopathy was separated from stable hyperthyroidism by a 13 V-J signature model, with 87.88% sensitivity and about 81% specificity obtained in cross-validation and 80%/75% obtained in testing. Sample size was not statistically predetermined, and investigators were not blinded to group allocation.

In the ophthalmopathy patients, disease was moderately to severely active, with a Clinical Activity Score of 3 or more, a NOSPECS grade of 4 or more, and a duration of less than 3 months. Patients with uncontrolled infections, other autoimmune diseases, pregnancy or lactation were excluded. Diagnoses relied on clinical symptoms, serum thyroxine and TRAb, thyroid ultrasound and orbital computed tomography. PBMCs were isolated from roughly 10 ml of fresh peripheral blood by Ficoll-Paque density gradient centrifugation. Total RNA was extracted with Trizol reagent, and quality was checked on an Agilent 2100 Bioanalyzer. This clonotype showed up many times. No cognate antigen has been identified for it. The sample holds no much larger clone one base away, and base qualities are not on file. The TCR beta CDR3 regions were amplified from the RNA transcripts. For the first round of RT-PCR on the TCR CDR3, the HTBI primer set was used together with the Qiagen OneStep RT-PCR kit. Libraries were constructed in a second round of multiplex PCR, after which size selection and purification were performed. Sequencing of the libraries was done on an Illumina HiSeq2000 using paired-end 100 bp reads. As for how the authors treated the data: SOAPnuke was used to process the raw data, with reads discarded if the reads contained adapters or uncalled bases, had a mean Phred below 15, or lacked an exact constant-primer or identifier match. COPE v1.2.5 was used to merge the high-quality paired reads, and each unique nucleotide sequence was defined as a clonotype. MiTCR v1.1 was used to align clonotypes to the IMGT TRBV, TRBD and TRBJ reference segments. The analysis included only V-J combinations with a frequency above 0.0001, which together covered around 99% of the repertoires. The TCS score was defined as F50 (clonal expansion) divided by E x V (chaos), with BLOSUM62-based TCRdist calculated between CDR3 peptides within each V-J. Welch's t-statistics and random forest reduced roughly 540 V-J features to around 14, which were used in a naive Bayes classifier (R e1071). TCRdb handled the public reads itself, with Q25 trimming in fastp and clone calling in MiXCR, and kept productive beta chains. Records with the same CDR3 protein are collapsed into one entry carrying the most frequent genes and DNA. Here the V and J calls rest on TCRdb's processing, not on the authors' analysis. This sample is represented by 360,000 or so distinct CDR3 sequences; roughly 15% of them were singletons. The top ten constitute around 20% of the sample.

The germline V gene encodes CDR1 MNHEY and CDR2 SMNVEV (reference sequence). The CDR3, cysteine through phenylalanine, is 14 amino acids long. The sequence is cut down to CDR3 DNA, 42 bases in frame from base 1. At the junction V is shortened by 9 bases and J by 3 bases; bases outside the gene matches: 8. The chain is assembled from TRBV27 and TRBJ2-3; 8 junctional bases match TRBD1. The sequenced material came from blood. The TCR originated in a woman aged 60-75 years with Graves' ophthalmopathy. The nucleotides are TGTGCCAGTGGGGTTCAGGGGGCGACAGATACGCAGTATTTT. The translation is CASGVQGATDTQYF.